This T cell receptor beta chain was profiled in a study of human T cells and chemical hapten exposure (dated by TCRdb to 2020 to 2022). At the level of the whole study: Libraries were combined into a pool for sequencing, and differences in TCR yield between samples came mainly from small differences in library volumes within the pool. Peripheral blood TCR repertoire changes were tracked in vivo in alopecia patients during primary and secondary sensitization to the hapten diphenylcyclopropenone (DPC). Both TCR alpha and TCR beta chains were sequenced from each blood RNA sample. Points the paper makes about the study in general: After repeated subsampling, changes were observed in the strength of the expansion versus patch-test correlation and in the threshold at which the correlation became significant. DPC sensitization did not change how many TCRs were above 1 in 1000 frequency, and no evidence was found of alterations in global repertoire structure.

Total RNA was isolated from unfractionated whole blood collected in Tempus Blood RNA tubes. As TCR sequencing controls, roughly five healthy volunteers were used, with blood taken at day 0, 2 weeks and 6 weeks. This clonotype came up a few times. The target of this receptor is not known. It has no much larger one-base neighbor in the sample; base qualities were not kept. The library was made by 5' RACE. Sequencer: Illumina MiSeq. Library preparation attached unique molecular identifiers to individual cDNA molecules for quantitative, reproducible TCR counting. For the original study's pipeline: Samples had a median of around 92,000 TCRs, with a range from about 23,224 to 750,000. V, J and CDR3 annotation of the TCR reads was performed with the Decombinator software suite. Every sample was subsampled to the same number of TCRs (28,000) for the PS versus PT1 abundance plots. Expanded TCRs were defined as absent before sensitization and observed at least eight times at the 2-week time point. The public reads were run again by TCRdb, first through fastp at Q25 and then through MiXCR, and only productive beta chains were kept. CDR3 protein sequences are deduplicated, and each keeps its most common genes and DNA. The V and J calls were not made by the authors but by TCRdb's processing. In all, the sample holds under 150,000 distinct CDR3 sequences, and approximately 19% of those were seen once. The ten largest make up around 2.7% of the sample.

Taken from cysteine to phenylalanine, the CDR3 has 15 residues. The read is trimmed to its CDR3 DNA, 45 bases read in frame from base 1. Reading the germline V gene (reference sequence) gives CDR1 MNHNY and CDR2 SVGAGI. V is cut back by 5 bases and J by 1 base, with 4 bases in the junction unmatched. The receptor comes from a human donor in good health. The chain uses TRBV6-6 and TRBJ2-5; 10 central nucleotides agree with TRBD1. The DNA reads TGTGCCAGCAGTGACGGACAGGGGGTCCAAGAGACCCAGTACTTC. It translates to CASSDGQGVQETQYF.